This T cell receptor beta chain was identified during a study of blood T cell repertoires in COVID-19. Across the study: Samples of COVID-19 (acute and convalescent) were obtained from the United States, Italy and Spain.

The germline V gene has CDR1 LNHDA and CDR2 SQIVND (reference sequence). This CDR3 comprises 13 residues. Deletions cut 4 bases from V and 0 bases from J, with 6 bases between. Original data processing: Using reference gene primer amplification, nucleated cell counts were estimated. The method was immunoSEQ multiplex PCR; TCRdb's version includes in-frame clones alone and lacks a portion of them. That table furnishes V, J and clone size, whereas the DNA furnished D and trimming. Here the sample spans over 60,000 clones, around 90% being singletons. Sequencing was done on a sample of peripheral blood. The sequence was obtained from a man aged 70-80 years with acute or convalescent COVID-19. V usage is TRBV19 and J usage is TRBJ2-5, with D perhaps TRBD1 (6 bases). CDR3 loop: CASSRDNQETQYF. The CDR3 DNA reads as TGTGCCAGTAGTAGGGACAACCAAGAGACCCAGTACTTC.